This TCR beta chain was recorded in a study of blood T cell repertoires in COVID-19 (dated by TCRdb to the early 2020s). For context, the study as a whole: Samples covering the acute and convalescent phases of COVID-19 were provided by collaborators in the United States, Italy and Spain. The samples were drawn from the first 160 participants of the ongoing ImmuneRACE study and from roughly 1,300 subjects provided by 6 global collaborators. Nearly every sample came with metadata listing a de-identified subject ID, COVID-19 status, age in years and sex. HLA class I and class II types, where available, came from metadata supplied by the sample provider rather than from assay-based typing. The dataset comprised deeply sampled blood TCRbeta repertoires from subjects exposed to, actively infected with, or recovered from COVID-19. The repertoires were released in a freely available public database intended as a resource for research on the immune response to SARS-CoV-2. The prospective study material was composed of cDNA or gDNA derived from T cells, B-cell-depleted T cells, or PBMCs.

Deletion took 6 bases off V and 3 bases off J, with a span of 15 bases between the germline ends. The CDR3 numbers 14 residues from cysteine through phenylalanine. The kept DNA is CDR3 alone, 42 bases in frame from the first base. Based on the germline V gene (reference sequence), the CDR1 and CDR2 sequences are SGHKS and YYEKEE. Overall study outcomes, separate from this receptor: How much clinical and demographic metadata was included differed by source and by participant, and the metadata was provided uncurated.

The table lists this clone with a count of one. Its antigen is still unknown. Qualities for individual bases were not recorded, and no much larger clone is one base off. The immunoSEQ Assay, a bias-controlled multiplex PCR, was used to amplify TCRbeta CDR3 regions from genomic DNA. The original pipeline was this. The number of nucleated cells in each sample was estimated by amplification of reference gene primers within the assay. To quantify the absolute abundance of each unique TCRbeta CDR3 rearrangement, sequence reads were collapsed and filtered. Productive Simpson clonality was computed per sample as the square root of Simpson's diversity index over productive rearrangements. The clones in this table, taken by TCRdb from immuneACCESS, are in-frame only. Not every clone is retained; where verified, under half of the shortfall comes from an unresolved V gene, and the cause of the rest is unknown. That table furnishes V, J and clone size, whereas the DNA furnished D and trimming. Across this sample there are about 32,000 clones, with about 90% seen only once. The biggest ten clones account for about 5% of the sample.

The collaborating institutions used their own protocols to collect whole blood in K2EDTA tubes. Collaborator samples were shipped for TCRbeta analysis as frozen whole blood, isolated PBMCs, or DNA extracted from either sample type. This TCR came from a woman in her 70s with active COVID-19. Sequencing was done on a sample of peripheral blood. The rearrangement joined TRBV5-5 to TRBJ1-2; TRBD1 is a weak D gene call, 6 bases matching. The nucleotides are TGTGCCAGCAAGCCCCCGGGGGGCGACTATGGCTACACCTTC. Translated, it reads CASKPPGGDYGYTF.